One sample yielded the 25 T cell receptor beta chains listed below, sequenced in a study of chemoradiotherapy in HPV16-positive cancers. The repertoire was sequenced with immunoSEQ multiplex PCR; TCRdb's copy has only in-frame clones and lacks some. The sample lists about 17,000 clones; roughly 90% were seen once. The sample consisted of blood, taken from a patient who underwent chemoradiotherapy. The receptors shown here come from a human donor with HPV-associated anogenital cancer.

The chain joins TRBV30 to TRBJ2-1; 9 bases align to TRBD1. Germline V gene lookup returns CDR1 GTSNPN and CDR2 SVGIG (reference sequence). The V gene end was trimmed by 2 bases and the J gene end by 9 bases; junction bases not matched to a gene: 5. The CDR3 length is 13 residues. The DNA for the CDR3 is TGTGCCTGGAGTCCCGGGACAGGGCGTGAGCAGTTCTTC. Amino acids: CAWSPGTGREQFF.

This chain joins TRBV12-5 and TRBJ2-7; D might be TRBD1 or TRBD2, each matching 5 bases. Trimming stripped 7 bases from V and 0 bases from J, with 16 bases between. The CDR3 length is 15 residues. Germline V gene lookup returns CDR1 LGHNT and CDR2 FRNRAP. The CDR3 spells CASVHNRDGSYEQYF. As DNA, the CDR3 is TGTGCTAGTGTCCACAATCGGGACGGCTCCTACGAGCAGTACTTC.

This chain joins TRBV27 and TRBJ2-6; TRBD1 matches 9 bases. V dropped 6 bases and J dropped 0; count of bases not matched to a gene: 9. Per germline, CDR1 MNHEY and CDR2 SMNVEV (reference sequence). This CDR3 is built from 18 residues. Here the CDR3 reads CASSPGQGAFSGANVLTF. Here the CDR3 DNA reads TGTGCCAGCAGCCCGGGACAGGGTGCCTTCTCTGGGGCCAACGTCCTGACTTTC.

The V call is TRBV6-5, the J call TRBJ2-5; 10 bases are a match to TRBD2. The CDR3 covers 13 residues. Germline values: CDR1 MNHEY, CDR2 SVGAGI. V was clipped by 6 bases and J by 2 bases; unmatched bases: 0. This chain's CDR3 is CASRAGGQETQYF. In DNA form, the CDR3 reads TGTGCCAGCAGAGCGGGGGGGCAAGAGACCCAGTACTTC.

The chain uses TRBV6-5 and TRBJ1-1; tentative D call: TRBD1 (5 bases). This CDR3 has 13 amino acids. V lost 3 bases to trimming and J lost 4 bases, with 9 bases between them. In germline, CDR1 is MNHEY, CDR2 SVGAGI. CDR3 nucleotide sequence: TGTGCCAGCAGTTATTTGGGGGTCACTGAAGCTTTCTTT. Translated, it gives CASSYLGVTEAFF.

This rearrangement joins TRBV5-1 to TRBJ2-5, with D unclear. The V end was cut by 1 base, the J end by 4 bases, with 8 bases between. The CDR3 spans 13 residues. The V gene's germline CDR1 is SGHRS and CDR2 YFSETQ. The CDR3 sequence: CASSLRGRETQYF. For the CDR3, the DNA is TGCGCCAGCAGCTTGCGAGGTCGAGAGACCCAGTACTTC.

The chain is built from TRBV5-1 and TRBJ2-3; 8 positions match TRBD2. Germline V gene sequence: CDR1 SGHRS, CDR2 YFSETQ. The V gene end was trimmed by 2 bases and the J gene end by 4 bases; junction bases not matched to a gene: 6. This CDR3 is built from 15 residues. As DNA, the CDR3 is TGCGCCAGCAGCTTCTATGGGACTAGTGCAGATACGCAGTATTTT. Its translation: CASSFYGTSADTQYF.

The V and J genes are TRBV6-1 and TRBJ1-4; D unclear. The CDR3 is made up of 12 amino acids. V was trimmed by 8 bases and J by 7 bases, leaving 11 bases between them. CDR1 and CDR2 (germline): MNHNS, SASEGT. CDR3 in amino acids: CASVGFSEKLFF. Here the CDR3 DNA reads TGTGCCAGCGTAGGGTTCAGTGAAAAACTGTTTTTT.

This sequence joins TRBV11-3 and TRBJ2-7; 9 bases line up with TRBD1. V trimming: 1 base; J trimming: 5 bases; junction bases outside the gene matches: 3. This CDR3 region has 14 residues. In germline, CDR1 is SGHNT, CDR2 YENEEA. CDR3 sequence (DNA): TGTGCCAGCAGCTTAGCCGGGACAGGGAACGAGCAGTACTTC. Translation gives CASSLAGTGNEQYF.

V and J are TRBV6-5 and TRBJ1-2; D unclear. The V gene's germline CDR1 is MNHEY and CDR2 SVGAGI. This CDR3 contains 14 residues. The V end was cut by 4 bases, the J end by 3 bases, with 12 bases between. The CDR3 is CASSLNLHYYGYTF. The CDR3, as DNA: TGTGCCAGCAGTTTGAATCTTCATTACTATGGCTACACCTTC.

The DNA for the CDR3 is TGCGCCAGCAGCTTTGATGGGACTACCCTGTTCTTC. Translated, it gives CASSFDGTTLFF. This chain joins TRBV5-1 and TRBJ2-1; TRBD2 agrees at 7 bases. This CDR3 spans 12 amino acids. Germline loops: CDR1 SGHRS, CDR2 YFSETQ. V trimming: 2 bases; J trimming: 15 bases; junction bases outside the gene matches: 8.

The rearrangement uses TRBV6-5 and TRBJ1-5; TRBD1 agrees at 7 bases. Germline V gene sequence: CDR1 MNHEY, CDR2 SVGAGI. The trim removed 6 bases at V and 3 bases at J, leaving 8 bases unmatched. CDR3 length: 15 residues. CDR3: CASRLGQFTNQPQHF. As DNA, the CDR3 is TGTGCCAGCAGACTGGGACAGTTTACCAATCAGCCCCAGCATTTT.

The J gene is TRBJ1-4, the V gene TRBV4-3; D uncertain. The CDR3 spans 16 residues. Trimming removed 4 bases at V and 0 bases at J, with 12 bases between. Per germline, CDR1 LGHNA and CDR2 YSLEER. The CDR3 DNA is TGCGCCAGCAGCCGTGTGACCGGTTCAACTAATGAAAAACTGTTTTTT. Translated, it gives CASSRVTGSTNEKLFF.

This chain joins TRBV5-1 and TRBJ1-6; tentatively, D is TRBD1 (5 bases). The ends were cut back, 4 bases at V and 0 bases at J, with 11 bases in the middle. Germline loops: CDR1 SGHRS, CDR2 YFSETQ. The CDR3 runs to 16 residues. The CDR3 loop reads CASSLEGSSYNSPLHF. CDR3 nucleotides: TGCGCCAGCAGCCTAGAGGGGAGCTCCTATAATTCACCCCTCCACTTT. The full variable domain, rest sourced from reference TRBV5-1 and TRBJ1-6, is KAGVTQTPRYLIKTRGQQVTLSCSPISGHRSVSWYQQTPGQGLQFLFEYFSETQRNKGNFPGRFSGRQFSNSRSEMNVSTLELGDSALYLCASSLEGSSYNSPLHFGNGTRLTVT.

This clone was seen more than once but under ten times. This chain's CDR3 is CASGQITDTQYF. DNA of the CDR3: TGTGCCAGCGGACAGATCACAGATACGCAGTATTTT. This chain uses TRBV6-5 with TRBJ2-3; tentatively, D is TRBD1 (6 bases). The CDR3 loop spans 12 amino acids. Germline V CDR1 and CDR2: MNHEY, SVGAGI. V lost 8 bases and J 2 bases, leaving 8 bases between the germline ends.

CDR3 region: CSVVDWGSNYGYTF. In DNA, the CDR3 is TGCAGCGTTGTGGACTGGGGATCTAACTATGGCTACACCTTC. The chain is built from TRBV29-1 and TRBJ1-2; D unresolved. Trimming took 4 bases from V and 0 from J, leaving 12 bases between them. The CDR3 is 14 amino acids. Germline CDR1 SQVTM, CDR2 ANQGSEA.

The chain carries TRBV7-8 and TRBJ1-2; D unclear. This CDR3 spans 13 amino acids. V gave up 2 bases and J gave up 10 bases, with 14 bases separating them. The germline V gene has CDR1 SGHVS and CDR2 FQNEAQ. Written as DNA, the CDR3 is TGTGCCAGCAGCTTACCTGGAGAAGCAGCCTACACCTTC. Its translation: CASSLPGEAAYTF.

The rearrangement joins TRBV5-1 to TRBJ1-6; D call uncertain. Germline values: CDR1 SGHRS, CDR2 YFSETQ. The CDR3 extends over 17 amino acids. The ends were cut back, 3 bases at V and 6 bases at J, with 19 bases in the middle. CDR3 bases: TGCGCCAGCAGCTCCACCCAGCAAGCGGGAGGTAATTCACCCCTCCACTTT. Translating it yields CASSSTQQAGGNSPLHF.

This chain connects TRBV2 to TRBJ2-7; maybe TRBD1 (6 bases). The CDR3 loop spans 14 amino acids. Germline values: CDR1 SNHLY, CDR2 FYNNEI. The germline V and J ends were trimmed by 5 bases and 0 bases, with 11 bases remaining between them. Here the CDR3 reads CASSRGQSSYEQYF. CDR3 sequence (DNA): TGTGCCAGCAGTCGGGGACAAAGCTCCTACGAGCAGTACTTC.

This chain connects TRBV14 to TRBJ2-5; no firm D call. The germline gives CDR1 SGHDN, CDR2 FVKESK. This CDR3 is 11 amino acids long. Trimming took 1 base from V and 5 from J, leaving 2 bases between them. The CDR3 nucleotides read TGTGCCAGCAGCCAAGCTGAGACCCAGTACTTC. Translated: CASSQAETQYF.

This clone was counted only a few times. This chain connects TRBV11-2 to TRBJ1-5; D gene uncertain. The germline gives CDR1 SGHAT, CDR2 FQNNGV. This CDR3 comprises 13 residues. V was trimmed by 4 bases and J by 11 bases, leaving 15 bases between them. Here the CDR3 DNA reads TGTGCCAGCAGCTATCAAGGTGGGCTGGCCCAGCATTTT. As protein: CASSYQGGLAQHF.

This clone has just a few counts. This chain connects TRBV30 to TRBJ1-1, with 7 bases aligning to TRBD1. The germline gives CDR1 GTSNPN, CDR2 SVGIG (reference sequence). CDR3 size: 15 residues. V shed 3 bases, J shed 1 base, and the junction held 8 bases outside the gene matches. Here the CDR3 reads CAWRDTGAPNTEAFF. The CDR3 nucleotides read TGTGCCTGGAGAGATACAGGGGCACCGAACACTGAAGCTTTCTTT.

The chain uses TRBV6-5 and TRBJ1-5, with 8 bases matching TRBD1. V lost 6 bases, J lost 6 bases, and 10 bases stayed unmatched. There are 15 residues in the CDR3. The germline CDR1 and CDR2 sequences are MNHEY and SVGAGI. The CDR3 loop reads CASSHGQGGSQPQHF. In nucleotides, the CDR3 is TGTGCCAGCAGCCATGGACAGGGCGGATCTCAGCCCCAGCATTTT.

This clone was picked up a small number of times. V usage is TRBV7-9 and J usage is TRBJ2-7; 7 nucleotides agree with TRBD1. CDR1 is SEHNR and CDR2 is FQNEAQ in the germline V gene (reference sequence). Losses at the gene ends were 4 bases for V and 1 base for J; bases not matched to a gene: 4. The CDR3 is made up of 14 amino acids. CDR3 nucleotide sequence: TGTGCCAGCAGCTCCGACAGGGAATCCTACGAGCAGTACTTC. Translation: CASSSDRESYEQYF.

The table lists this clone with a count of one. V gene TRBV9 combines with J gene TRBJ1-1; TRBD1 is a possible D gene (5 bases). The CDR3 runs 14 residues. Trimming removed 3 bases at V and 0 bases at J, with 9 bases between. The V gene's germline CDR1 is SGDLS and CDR2 YYNGEE. CDR3: CASSEGTVNTEAFF. The CDR3 DNA reads TGTGCCAGCAGCGAAGGGACGGTGAACACTGAAGCTTTCTTT. Using reference TRBV9 and TRBJ1-1 for the parts outside the CDR3, the full variable domain is DSGVTQTPKHLITATGQRVTLRCSPRSGDLSVYWYQQSLDQGLQFLIQYYNGEERAKGNILERFSAQQFPDLHSELNLSSLELGDSALYFCASSEGTVNTEAFFGQGTRLTVV.